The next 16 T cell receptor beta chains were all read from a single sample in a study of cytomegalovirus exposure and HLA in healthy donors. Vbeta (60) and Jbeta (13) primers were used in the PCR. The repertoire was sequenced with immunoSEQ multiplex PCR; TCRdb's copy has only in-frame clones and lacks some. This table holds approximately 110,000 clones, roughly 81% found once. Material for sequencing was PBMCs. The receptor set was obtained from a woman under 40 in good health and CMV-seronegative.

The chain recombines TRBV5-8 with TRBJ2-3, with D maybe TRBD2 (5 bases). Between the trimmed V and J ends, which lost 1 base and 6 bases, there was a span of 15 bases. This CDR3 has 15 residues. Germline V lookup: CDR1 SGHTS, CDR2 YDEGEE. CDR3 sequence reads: CASSLQASLQDTQYF. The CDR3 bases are TGTGCCAGCAGCTTGCAGGCTAGCTTGCAGGATACGCAGTATTTT.

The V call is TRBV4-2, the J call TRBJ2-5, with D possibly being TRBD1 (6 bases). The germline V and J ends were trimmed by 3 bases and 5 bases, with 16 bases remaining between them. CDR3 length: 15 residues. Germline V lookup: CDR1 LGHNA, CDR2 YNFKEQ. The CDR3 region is CASSHKRGTGETQYF. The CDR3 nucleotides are TGTGCCAGCAGCCATAAAAGGGGGACCGGGGAGACCCAGTACTTC.

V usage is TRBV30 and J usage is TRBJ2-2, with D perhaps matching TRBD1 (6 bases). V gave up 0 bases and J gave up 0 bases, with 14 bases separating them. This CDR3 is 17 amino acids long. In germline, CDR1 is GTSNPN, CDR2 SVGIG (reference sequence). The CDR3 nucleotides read TGTGCCTGGAGTGTAGGGTGGGGGCAGTCGAACACCGGGGAGCTGTTTTTT. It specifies CAWSVGWGQSNTGELFF.

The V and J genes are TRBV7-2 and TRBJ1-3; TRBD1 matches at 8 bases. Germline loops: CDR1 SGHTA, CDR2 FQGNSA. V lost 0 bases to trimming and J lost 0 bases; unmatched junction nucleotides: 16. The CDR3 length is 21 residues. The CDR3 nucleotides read TGTGCCAGCAGCTTAGCTAGGAGACAGGGGACCCACGAACGCTCTGGAAACACCATATATTTT. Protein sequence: CASSLARRQGTHERSGNTIYF.

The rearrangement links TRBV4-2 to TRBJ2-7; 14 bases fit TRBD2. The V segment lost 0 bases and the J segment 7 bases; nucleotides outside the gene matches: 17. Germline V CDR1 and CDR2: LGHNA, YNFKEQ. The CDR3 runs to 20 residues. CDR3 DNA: TGTGCCAGCAGCCAAGATGGGACTAGCGGGGGCTCCCCACTGGGTCGAGAGCAGTACTTC. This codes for CASSQDGTSGGSPLGREQYF.

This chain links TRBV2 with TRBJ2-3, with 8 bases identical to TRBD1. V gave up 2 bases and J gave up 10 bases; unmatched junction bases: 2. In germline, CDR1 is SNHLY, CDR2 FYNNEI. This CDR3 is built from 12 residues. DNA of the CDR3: TGTGCCAGCAGTGAACTGGACAGGGCGCAGTATTTT. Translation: CASSELDRAQYF.

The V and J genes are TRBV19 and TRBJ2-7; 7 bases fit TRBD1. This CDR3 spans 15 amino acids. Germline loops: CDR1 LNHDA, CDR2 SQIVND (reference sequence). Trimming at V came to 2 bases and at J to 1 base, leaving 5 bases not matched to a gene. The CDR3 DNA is TGTGCCAGTAGTATATACTCAGGGGGTTCCTACGAGCAGTACTTC. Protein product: CASSIYSGGSYEQYF.

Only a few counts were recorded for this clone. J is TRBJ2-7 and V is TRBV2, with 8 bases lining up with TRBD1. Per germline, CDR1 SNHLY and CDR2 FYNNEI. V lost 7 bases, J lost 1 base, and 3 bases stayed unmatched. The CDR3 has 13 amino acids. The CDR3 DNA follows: TGTGCCAGCAATGGACAGGGATCCTACGAGCAGTACTTC. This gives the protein CASNGQGSYEQYF.

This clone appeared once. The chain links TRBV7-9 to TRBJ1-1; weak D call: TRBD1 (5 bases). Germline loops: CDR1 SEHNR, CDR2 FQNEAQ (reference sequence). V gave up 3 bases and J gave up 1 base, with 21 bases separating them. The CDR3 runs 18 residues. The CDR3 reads CASSLAQLGGSKNTEAFF. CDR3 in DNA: TGTGCCAGCAGCTTGGCCCAGCTCGGGGGAAGCAAGAACACTGAAGCTTTCTTT.

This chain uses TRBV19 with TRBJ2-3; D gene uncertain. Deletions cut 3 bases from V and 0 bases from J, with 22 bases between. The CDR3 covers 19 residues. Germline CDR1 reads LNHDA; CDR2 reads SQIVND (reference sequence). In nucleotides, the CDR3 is TGTGCCAGTAGTATCACGTCGAGGATACGGCTCACTAGCACAGATACGCAGTATTTT. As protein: CASSITSRIRLTSTDTQYF.

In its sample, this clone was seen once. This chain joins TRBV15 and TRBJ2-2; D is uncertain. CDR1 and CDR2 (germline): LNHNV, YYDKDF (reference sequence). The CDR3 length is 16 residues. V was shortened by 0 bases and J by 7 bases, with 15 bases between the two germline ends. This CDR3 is CATSRDITLRSGELFF. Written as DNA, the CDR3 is TGTGCCACCAGCAGAGATATAACCCTTAGGAGCGGGGAGCTGTTTTTT. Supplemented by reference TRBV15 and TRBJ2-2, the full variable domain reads DAMVIQNPRYQVTQFGKPVTLSCSQTLNHNVMYWYQQKSSQAPKLLFHYYDKDFNNEADTPDNFQSRRPNTSFCFLDIRSPGLGDTAMYLCATSRDITLRSGELFFGEGSRLTVL.

The CDR3 reads CASSQMDSRSSGNTIYF. CDR3 nucleotide sequence: TGCGCCAGCAGCCAGATGGACAGCCGAAGCTCTGGAAACACCATATATTTT. The chain couples TRBV4-3 to TRBJ1-3, with TRBD1 as a possible D gene (6 bases). Germline V CDR1 and CDR2: LGHNA, YSLEER. CDR3 length: 17 amino acids. With 3 bases removed from V and 0 bases from J, the gap between germline ends came to 15 bases.

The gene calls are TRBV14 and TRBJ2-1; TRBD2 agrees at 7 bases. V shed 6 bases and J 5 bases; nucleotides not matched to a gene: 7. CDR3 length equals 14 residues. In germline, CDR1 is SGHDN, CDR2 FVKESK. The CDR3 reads CASRRDYWDNEQFF. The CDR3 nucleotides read TGTGCCAGCAGGAGGGACTATTGGGACAATGAGCAGTTCTTC.

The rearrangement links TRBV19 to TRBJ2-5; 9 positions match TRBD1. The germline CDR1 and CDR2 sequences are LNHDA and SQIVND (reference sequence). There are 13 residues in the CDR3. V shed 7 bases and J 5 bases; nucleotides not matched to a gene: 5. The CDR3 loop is CASTEQGAETQYF. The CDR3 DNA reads TGTGCCAGTACAGAACAGGGGGCGGAGACCCAGTACTTC.

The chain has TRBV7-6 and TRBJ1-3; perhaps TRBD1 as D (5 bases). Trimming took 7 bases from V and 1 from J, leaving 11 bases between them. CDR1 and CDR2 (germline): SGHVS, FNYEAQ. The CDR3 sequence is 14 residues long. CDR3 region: CASTGFDSGNTIYF. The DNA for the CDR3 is TGTGCCAGCACAGGGTTTGATTCTGGAAACACCATATATTTT.

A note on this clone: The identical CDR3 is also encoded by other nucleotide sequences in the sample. CDR3 region: CASSIQGVETQYF. The CDR3 coding sequence is TGTGCCAGTAGTATTCAGGGGGTGGAGACCCAGTACTTC. The chain has TRBV19 and TRBJ2-5; 7 bases are shared with TRBD1. V shed 3 bases and J 5 bases; nucleotides not matched to a gene: 3. The CDR3 has 13 residues. Germline values: CDR1 LNHDA, CDR2 SQIVND (reference sequence).